This TCR beta chain emerged from a study of blood T cell repertoires in COVID-19. Study-level background: Acute and convalescent COVID-19 specimens originated in the United States, Italy and Spain. PBMCs, B-cell-depleted T cells, or T cells were the source of the cDNA or gDNA that made up the material.

Under the authors' procedure: Amplification of reference gene primers was used by the study to estimate nucleated cell counts. The protocol was immunoSEQ multiplex PCR, while the TCRdb copy is restricted to in-frame clones and leaves out a portion. The V and J calls and the clone size are those of that table, but D and trimming were determined from the DNA. Of approximately 80,000 clones in the sample, more than 60% were seen once. The germline CDR1 and CDR2 sequences are LGHDT and YNNKEL (reference sequence). CDR3 length equals 14 residues. V was cut by 6 bases and J by 7 bases, with 18 bases left in between.

The chain has TRBV3-1 (or the pseudogene TRBV3-2) and TRBJ1-1; D possibly corresponds to TRBD1 (6 bases). The receptor comes from a human donor in a cohort sampled during active COVID-19. Sequenced material: peripheral blood. The CDR3 reads CASSLGTGQSEAFF. The CDR3 nucleotides read TGTGCCAGCAGTCTAGGGACGGGACAAAGTGAAGCTTTCTTT.